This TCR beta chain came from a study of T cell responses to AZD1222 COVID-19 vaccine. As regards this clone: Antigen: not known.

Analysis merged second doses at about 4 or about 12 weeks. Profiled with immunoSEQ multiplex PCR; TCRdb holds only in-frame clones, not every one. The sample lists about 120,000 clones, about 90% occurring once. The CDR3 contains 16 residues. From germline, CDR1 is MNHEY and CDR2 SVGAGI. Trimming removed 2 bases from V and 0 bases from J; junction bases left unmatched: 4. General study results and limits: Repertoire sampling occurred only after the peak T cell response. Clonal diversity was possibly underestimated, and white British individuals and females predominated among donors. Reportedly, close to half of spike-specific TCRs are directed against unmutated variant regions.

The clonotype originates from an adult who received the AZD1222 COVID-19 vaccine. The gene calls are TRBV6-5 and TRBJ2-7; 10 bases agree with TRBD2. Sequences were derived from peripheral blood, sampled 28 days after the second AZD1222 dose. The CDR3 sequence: CASSYLLAGDSYEQYF. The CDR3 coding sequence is TGTGCCAGCAGTTACCTTCTAGCGGGAGACTCCTACGAGCAGTACTTC.